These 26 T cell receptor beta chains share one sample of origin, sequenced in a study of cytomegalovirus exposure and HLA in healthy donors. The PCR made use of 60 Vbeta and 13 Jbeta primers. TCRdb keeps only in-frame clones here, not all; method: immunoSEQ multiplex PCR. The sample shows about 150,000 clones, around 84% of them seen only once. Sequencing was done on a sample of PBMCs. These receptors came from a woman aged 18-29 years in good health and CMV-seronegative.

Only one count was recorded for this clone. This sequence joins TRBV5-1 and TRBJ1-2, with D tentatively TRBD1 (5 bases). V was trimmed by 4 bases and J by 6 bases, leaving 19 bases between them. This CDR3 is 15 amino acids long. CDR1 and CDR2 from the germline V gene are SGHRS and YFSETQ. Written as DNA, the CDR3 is TGCGCCAGCAGCCCGTCCCCGTCTGCAGGGAATGGCTACACCTTC. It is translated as CASSPSPSAGNGYTF.

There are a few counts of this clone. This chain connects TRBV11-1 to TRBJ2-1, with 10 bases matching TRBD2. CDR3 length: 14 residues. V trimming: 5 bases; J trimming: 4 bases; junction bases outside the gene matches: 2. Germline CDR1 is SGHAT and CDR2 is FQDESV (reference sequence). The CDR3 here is CASSQAGGYNEQFF. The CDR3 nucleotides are TGTGCCAGCAGCCAAGCGGGAGGGTACAATGAGCAGTTCTTC.

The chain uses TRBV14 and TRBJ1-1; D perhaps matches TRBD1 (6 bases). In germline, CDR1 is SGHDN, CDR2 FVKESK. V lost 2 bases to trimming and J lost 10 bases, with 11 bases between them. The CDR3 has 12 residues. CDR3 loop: CASSQYREVAFF. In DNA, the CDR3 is TGTGCCAGCAGCCAATACAGGGAAGTAGCTTTCTTT.

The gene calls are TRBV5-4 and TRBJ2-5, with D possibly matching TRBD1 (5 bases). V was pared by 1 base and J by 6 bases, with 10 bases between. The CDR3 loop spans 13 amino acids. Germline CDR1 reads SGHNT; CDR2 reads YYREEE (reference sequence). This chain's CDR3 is CASSLQGMKTQYF. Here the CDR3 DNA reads TGTGCCAGCAGCTTGCAGGGCATGAAGACCCAGTACTTC.

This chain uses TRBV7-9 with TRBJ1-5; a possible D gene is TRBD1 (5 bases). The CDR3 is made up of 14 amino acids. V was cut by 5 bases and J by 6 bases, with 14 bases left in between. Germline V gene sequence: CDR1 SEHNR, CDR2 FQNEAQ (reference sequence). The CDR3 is CASSPSGGGQPQHF. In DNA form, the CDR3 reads TGTGCCAGCAGCCCTAGCGGGGGGGGTCAGCCCCAGCATTTT.

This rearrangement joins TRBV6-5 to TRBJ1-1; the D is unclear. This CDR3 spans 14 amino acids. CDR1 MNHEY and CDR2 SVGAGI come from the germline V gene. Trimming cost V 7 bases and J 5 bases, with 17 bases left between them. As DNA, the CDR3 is TGTGCCAGCACTCTGATTGTGGGAGGGACTGAAGCTTTCTTT. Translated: CASTLIVGGTEAFF.

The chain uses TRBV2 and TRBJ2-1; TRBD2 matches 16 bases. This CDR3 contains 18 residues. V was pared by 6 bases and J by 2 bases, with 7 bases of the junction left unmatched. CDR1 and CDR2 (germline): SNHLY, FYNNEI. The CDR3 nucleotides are TGTGCCAGCAGCCCAAGGGGACTAGCGGGAGGGCCCTACAATGAGCAGTTCTTC. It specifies CASSPRGLAGGPYNEQFF.

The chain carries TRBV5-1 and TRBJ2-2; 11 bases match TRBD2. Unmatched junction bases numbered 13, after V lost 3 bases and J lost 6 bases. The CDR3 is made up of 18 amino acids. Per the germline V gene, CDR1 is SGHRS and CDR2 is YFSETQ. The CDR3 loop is CASSSPSGRTRRAGELFF. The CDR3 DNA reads TGCGCCAGCAGCTCTCCTAGCGGGAGGACTCGAAGGGCCGGGGAGCTGTTTTTT.

The CDR3 bases are TGTGCCAGCAGTTTAGGGCCCCCCCCTGGCACTGAAGCTTTCTTT. As protein: CASSLGPPPGTEAFF. The chain uses TRBV28 and TRBJ1-1, with no clear D. The germline V and J ends were trimmed by 2 bases and 4 bases, with 14 bases remaining between them. Germline values: CDR1 MDHEN, CDR2 SYDVKM. This CDR3 is 15 amino acids long.

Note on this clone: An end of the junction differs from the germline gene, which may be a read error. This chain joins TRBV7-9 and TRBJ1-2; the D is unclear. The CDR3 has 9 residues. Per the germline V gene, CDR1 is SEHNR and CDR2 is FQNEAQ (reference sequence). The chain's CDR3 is CSSSLEHTF. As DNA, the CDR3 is TGTTCCAGCAGCTTAGAGCACACCTTC.

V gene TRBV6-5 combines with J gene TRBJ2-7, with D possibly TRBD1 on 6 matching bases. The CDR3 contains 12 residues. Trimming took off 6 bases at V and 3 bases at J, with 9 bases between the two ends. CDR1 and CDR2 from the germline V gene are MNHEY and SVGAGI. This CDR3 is CASSLQGYEQYF. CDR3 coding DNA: TGTGCCAGCAGCCTACAGGGCTACGAGCAGTACTTC.

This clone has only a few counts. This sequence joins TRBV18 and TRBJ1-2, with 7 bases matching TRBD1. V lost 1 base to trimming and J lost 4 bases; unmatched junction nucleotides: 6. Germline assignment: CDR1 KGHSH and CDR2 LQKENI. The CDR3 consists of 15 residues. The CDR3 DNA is TGTGCCAGCTCACCACGTCAGGGGGGAGGCTATGGCTACACCTTC. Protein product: CASSPRQGGGYGYTF.

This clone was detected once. The CDR3 region has the DNA TGTGCCTCTTCTTCGGCGGGGAATAGCAATCAGCCCCAGCATTTT. Translated: CASSSAGNSNQPQHF. The chain is built from TRBV10-3 and TRBJ1-5, with D unclear. V gave up 11 bases and J gave up 0 bases, with 17 bases separating them. Per germline, CDR1 ENHRY and CDR2 SYGVKD. CDR3 length equals 15 residues.

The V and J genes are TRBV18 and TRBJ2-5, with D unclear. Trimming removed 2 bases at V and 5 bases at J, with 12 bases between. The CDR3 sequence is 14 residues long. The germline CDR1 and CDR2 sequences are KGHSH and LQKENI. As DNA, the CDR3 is TGTGCCAGCTCACCAGGTCTAGTTGGGGAGACCCAGTACTTC. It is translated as CASSPGLVGETQYF.

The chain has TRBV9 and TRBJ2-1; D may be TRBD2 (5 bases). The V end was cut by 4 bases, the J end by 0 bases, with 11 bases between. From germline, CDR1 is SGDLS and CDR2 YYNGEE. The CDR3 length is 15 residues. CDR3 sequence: CASSQSGSSYNEQFF. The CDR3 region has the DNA TGTGCCAGCAGCCAGAGCGGAAGCTCCTACAATGAGCAGTTCTTC.

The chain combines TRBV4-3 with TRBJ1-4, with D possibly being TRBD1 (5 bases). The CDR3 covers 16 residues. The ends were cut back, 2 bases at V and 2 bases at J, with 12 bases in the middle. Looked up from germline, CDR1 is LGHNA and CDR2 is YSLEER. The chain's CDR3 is CASSQRYWGTNEKLFF. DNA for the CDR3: TGCGCCAGCAGCCAAAGATATTGGGGCACTAATGAAAAACTGTTTTTT.

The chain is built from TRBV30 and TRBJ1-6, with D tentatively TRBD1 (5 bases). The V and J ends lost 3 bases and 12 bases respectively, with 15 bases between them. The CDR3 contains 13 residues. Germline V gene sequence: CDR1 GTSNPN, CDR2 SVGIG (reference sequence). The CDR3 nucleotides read TGTGCCTGGAGAGGGACTAACTACAGACCCCTCCACTTT. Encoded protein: CAWRGTNYRPLHF. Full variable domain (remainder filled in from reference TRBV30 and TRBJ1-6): SQTIHQWPATLVQPVGSPLSLECTVEGTSNPNLYWYRQAAGRGLQLLFYSVGIGQISSEVPQNLSASRPQDRQFILSSKKLLLSDSGFYLCAWRGTNYRPLHFGNGTRLTVT.

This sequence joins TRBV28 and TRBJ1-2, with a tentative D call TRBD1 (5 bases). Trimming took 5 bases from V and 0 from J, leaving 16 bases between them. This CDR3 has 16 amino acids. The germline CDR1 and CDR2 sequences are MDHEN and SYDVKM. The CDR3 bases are TGTGCCAGCAGTCGCGGGGGGACGGCCGCTAACTATGGCTACACCTTC. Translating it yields CASSRGGTAANYGYTF.

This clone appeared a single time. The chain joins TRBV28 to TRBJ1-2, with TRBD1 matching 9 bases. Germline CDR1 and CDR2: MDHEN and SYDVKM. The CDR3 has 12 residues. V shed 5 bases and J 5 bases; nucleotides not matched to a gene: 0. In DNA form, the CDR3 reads TGTGCCAGCAGTGGGACAGGGTATGGCTACACCTTC. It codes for CASSGTGYGYTF.

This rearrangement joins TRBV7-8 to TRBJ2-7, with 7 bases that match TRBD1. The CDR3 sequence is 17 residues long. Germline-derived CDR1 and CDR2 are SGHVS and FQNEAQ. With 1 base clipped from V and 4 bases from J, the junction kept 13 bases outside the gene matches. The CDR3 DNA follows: TGTGCCAGCAGCTTAGGGTTCCTCCGGACAGGCGGGTACGAGCAGTACTTC. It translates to CASSLGFLRTGGYEQYF.

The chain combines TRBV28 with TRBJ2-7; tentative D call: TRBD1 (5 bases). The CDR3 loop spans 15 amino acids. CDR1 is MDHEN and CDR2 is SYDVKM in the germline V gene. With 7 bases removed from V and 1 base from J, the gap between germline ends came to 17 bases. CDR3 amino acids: CASTPIGAGSYEQYF. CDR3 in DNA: TGTGCCAGCACTCCCATAGGGGCCGGATCCTACGAGCAGTACTTC.

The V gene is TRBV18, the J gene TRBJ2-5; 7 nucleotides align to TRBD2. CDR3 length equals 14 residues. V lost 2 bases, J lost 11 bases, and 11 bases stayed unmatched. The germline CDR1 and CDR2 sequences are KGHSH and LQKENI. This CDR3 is CASSPIQVGREQYF. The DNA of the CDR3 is TGTGCCAGCTCACCAATCCAGGTTGGGAGGGAGCAGTACTTC.

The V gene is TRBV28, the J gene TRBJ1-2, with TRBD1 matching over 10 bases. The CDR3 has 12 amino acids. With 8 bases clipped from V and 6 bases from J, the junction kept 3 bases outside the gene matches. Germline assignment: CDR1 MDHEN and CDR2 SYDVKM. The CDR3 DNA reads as TGTGCCAGCGGGGGGACAGGGGATGGCTACACCTTC. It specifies CASGGTGDGYTF.

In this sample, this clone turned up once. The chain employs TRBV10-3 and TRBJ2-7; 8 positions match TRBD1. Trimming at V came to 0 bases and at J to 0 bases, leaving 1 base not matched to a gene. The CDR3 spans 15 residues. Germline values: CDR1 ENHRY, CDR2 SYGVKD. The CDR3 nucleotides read TGTGCCATCAGTGAGTCAACAGGGGGCTCCTACGAGCAGTACTTC. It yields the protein CAISESTGGSYEQYF.

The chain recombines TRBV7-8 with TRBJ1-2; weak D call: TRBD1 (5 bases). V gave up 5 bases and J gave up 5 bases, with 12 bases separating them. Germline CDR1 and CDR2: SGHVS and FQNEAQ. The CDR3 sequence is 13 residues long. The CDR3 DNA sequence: TGTGCCAGCAGCCGTGACAGAGTTTATGGCTACACCTTC. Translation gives CASSRDRVYGYTF.

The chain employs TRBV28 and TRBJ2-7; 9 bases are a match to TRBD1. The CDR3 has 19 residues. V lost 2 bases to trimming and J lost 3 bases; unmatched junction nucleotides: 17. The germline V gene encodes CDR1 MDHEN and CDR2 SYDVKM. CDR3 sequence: CASSLGGWAIQGAHYEQYF. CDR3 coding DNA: TGTGCCAGCAGTTTAGGGGGGTGGGCAATACAGGGGGCACACTACGAGCAGTACTTC.